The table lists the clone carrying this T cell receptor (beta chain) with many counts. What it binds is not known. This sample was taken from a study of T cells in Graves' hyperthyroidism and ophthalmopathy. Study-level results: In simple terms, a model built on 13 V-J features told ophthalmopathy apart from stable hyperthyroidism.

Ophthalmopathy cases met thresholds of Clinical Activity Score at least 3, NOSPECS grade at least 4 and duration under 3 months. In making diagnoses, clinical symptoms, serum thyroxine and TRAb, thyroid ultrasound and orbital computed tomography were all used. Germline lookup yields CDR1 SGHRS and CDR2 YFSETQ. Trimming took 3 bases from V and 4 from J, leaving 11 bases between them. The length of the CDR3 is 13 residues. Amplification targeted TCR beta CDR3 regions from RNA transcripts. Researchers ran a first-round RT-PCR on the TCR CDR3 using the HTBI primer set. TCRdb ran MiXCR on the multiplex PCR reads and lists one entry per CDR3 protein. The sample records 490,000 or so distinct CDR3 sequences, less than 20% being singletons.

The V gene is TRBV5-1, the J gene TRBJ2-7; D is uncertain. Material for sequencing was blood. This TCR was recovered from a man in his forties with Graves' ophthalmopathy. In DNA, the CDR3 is TGCGCCAGCAGCTCGAGCAGTTCGTACGAGCAGTACTTC. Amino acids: CASSSSSSYEQYF.